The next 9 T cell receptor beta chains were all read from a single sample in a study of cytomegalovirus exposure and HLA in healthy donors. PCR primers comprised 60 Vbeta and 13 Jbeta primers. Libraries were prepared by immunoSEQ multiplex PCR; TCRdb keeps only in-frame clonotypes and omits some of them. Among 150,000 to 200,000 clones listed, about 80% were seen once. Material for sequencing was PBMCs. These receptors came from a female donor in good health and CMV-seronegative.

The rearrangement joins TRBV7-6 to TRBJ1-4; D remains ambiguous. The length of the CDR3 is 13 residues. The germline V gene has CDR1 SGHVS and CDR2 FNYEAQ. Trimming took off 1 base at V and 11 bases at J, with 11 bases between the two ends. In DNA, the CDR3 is TGTGCCAGCAGCTTAGGTCAGGAGGAGAAACTGTTTTTT. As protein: CASSLGQEEKLFF.

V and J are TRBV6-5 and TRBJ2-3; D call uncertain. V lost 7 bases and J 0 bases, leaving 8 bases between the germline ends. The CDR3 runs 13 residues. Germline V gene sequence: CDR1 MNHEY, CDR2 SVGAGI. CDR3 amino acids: CASNTQSTDTQYF. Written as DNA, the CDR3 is TGTGCCAGCAATACGCAGAGCACAGATACGCAGTATTTT.

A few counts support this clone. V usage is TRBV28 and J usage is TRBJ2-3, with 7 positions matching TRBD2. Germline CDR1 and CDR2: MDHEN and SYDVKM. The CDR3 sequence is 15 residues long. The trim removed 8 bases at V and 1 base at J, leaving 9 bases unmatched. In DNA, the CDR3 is TGTGCCAGCGCCGCAGAACGGGGGGGCACAGATACGCAGTATTTT. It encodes CASAAERGGTDTQYF.

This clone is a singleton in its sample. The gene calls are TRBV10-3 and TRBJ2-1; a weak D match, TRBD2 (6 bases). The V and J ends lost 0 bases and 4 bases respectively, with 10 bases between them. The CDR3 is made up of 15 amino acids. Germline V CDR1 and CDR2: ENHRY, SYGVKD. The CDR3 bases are TGTGCCATCAGTGAGTCGGGCGGGACTTACAATGAGCAGTTCTTC. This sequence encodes CAISESGGTYNEQFF.

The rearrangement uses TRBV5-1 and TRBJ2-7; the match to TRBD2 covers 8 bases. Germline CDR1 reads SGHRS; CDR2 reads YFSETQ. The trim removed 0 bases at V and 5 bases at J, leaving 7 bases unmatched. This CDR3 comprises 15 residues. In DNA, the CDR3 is TGCGCCAGCAGCTTGGGGGGGCGGGGGGTTCACGAGCAGTACTTC. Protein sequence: CASSLGGRGVHEQYF.

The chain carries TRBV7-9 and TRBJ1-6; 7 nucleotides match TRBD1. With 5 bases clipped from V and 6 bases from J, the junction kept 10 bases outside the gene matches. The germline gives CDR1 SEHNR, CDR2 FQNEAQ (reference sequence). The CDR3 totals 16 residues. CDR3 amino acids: CASSPSDRVTNSPLHF. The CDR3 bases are TGTGCCAGCAGCCCATCCGACAGGGTCACTAATTCACCCCTCCACTTT.

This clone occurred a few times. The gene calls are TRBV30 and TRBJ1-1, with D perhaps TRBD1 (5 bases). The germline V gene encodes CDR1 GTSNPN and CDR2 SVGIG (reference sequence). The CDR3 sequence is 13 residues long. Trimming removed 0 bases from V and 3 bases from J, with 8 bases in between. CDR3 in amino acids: CAWSVGVDTEAFF. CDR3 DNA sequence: TGTGCCTGGAGTGTAGGGGTTGACACTGAAGCTTTCTTT. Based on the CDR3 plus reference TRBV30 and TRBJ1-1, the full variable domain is SQTIHQWPATLVQPVGSPLSLECTVEGTSNPNLYWYRQAAGRGLQLLFYSVGIGQISSEVPQNLSASRPQDRQFILSSKKLLLSDSGFYLCAWSVGVDTEAFFGQGTRLTVV.

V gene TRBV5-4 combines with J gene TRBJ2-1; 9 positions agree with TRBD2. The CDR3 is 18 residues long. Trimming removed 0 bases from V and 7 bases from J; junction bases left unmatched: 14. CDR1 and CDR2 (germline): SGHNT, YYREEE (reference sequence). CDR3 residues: CASSLGSVISGSGNEQFF. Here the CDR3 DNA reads TGTGCCAGCAGCTTGGGCTCGGTTATTAGCGGGAGTGGAAATGAGCAGTTCTTC.

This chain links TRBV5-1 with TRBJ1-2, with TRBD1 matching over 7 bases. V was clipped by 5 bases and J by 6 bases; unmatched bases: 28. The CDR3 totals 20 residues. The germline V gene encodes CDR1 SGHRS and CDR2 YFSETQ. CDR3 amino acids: CASSFYRAGQPFGLTDGYTF. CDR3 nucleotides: TGCGCCAGCAGTTTTTACCGGGCGGGACAGCCCTTCGGACTAACTGATGGCTACACCTTC.